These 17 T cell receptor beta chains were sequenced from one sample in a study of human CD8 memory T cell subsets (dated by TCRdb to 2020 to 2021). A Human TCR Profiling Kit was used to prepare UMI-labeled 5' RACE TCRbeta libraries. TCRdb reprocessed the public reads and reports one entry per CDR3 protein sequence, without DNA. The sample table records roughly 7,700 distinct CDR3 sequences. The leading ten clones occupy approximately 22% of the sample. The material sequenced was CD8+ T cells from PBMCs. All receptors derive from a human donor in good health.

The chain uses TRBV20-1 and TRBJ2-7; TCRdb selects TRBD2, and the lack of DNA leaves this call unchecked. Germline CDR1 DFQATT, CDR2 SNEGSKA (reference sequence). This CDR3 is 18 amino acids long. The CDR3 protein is CSVPAQGATSGSFHEQYF.

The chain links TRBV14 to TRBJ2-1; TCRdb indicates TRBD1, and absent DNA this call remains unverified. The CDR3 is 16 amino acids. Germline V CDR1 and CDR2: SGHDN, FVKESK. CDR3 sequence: CASSQIRTGTYNEQFF.

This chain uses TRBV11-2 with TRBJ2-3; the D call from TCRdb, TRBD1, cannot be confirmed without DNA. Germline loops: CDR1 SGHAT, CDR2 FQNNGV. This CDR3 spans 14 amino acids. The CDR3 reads CASSFSQGSDTQYF.

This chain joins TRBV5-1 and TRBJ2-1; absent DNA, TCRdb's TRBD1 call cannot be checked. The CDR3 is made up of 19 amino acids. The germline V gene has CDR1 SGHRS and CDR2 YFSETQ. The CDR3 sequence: CASSPMTGSLAVPYNEQFF.

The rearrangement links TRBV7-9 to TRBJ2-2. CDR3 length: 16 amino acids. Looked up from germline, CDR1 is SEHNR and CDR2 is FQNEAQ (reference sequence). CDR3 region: CASSSFGTANTGELFF.

This CDR3 is CSAPAIAGVNNNEQFF. V usage is TRBV20-1 and J usage is TRBJ2-1; as DNA is missing, the TRBD2 call by TCRdb cannot be tested. This CDR3 contains 16 residues. Germline CDR1 and CDR2: DFQATT and SNEGSKA (reference sequence).

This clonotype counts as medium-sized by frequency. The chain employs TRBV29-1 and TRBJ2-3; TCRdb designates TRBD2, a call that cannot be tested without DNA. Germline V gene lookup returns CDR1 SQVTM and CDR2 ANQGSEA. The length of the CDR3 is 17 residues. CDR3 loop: CSVEDPRSGRGTDTQYF.

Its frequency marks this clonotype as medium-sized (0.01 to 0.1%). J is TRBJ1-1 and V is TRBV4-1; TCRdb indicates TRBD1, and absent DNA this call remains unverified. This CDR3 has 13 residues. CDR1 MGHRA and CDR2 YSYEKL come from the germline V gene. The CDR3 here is CASSQEGGTVAFF.

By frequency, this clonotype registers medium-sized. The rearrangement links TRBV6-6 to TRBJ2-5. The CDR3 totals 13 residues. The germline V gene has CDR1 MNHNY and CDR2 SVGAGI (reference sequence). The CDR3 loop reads CASSPRAEETQYF.

CDR3: CASSSGPSGNTIYF. This chain uses TRBV28 with TRBJ1-3. Germline V gives CDR1 MDHEN, CDR2 SYDVKM. This CDR3 contains 14 residues.

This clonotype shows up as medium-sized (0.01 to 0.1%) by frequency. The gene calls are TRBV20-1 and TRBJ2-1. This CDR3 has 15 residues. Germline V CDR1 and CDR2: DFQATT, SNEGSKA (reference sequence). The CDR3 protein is CSARDEQLSYNEQFF.

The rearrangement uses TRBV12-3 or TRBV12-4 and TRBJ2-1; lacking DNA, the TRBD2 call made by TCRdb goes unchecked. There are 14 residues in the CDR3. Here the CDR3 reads CASSFSGGLNEQFF.

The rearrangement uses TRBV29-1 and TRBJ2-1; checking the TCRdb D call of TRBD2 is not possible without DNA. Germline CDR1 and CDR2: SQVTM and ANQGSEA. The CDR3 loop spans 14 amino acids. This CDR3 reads CSAASGVSYNEQFF.

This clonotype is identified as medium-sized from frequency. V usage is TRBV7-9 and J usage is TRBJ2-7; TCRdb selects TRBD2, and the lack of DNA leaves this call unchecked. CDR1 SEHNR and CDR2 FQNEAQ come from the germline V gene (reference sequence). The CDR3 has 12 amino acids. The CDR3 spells CASSSGTPVEYF.

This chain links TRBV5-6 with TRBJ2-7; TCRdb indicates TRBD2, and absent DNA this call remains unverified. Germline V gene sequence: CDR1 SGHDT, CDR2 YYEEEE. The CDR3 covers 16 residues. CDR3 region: CASSLDSSGHSYEQYF.

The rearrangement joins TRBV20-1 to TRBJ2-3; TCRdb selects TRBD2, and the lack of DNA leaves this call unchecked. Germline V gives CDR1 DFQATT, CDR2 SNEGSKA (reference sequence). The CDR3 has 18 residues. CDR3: CSARDVGLAGDFTDTQYF.

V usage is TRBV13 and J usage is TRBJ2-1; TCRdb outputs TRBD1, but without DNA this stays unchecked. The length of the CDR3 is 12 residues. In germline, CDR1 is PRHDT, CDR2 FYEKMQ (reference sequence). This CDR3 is CASSLEGREQFF.